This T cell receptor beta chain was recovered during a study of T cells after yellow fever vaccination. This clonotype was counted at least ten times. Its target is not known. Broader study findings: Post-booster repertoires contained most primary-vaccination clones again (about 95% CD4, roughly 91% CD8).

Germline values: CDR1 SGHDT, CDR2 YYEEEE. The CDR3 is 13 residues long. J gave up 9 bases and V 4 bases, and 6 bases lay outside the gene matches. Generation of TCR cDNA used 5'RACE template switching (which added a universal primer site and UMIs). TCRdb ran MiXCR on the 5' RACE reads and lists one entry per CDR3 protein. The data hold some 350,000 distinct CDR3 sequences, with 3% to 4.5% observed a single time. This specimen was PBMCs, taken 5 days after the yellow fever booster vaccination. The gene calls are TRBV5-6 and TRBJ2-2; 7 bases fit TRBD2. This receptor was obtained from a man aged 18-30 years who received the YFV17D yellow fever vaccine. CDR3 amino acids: CASSPSGGWELFF. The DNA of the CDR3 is TGTGCCAGCAGCCCTTCCGGGGGGTGGGAGCTGTTTTTT.